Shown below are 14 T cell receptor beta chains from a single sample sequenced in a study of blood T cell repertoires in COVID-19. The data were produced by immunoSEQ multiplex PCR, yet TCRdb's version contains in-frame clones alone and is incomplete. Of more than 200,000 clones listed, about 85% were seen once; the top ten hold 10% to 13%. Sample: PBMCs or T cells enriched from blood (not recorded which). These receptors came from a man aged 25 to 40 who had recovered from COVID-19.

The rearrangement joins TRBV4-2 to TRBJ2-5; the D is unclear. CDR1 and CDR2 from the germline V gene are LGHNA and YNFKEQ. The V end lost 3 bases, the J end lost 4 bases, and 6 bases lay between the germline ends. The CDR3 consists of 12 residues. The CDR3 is CASSQTGETQYF. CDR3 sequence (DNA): TGTGCCAGCAGCCAGACTGGAGAGACCCAGTACTTC.

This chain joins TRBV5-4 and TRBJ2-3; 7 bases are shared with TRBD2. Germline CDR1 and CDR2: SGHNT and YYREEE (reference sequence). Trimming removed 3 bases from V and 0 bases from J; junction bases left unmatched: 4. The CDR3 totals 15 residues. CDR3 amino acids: CASSSSGSSTDTQYF. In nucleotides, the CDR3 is TGTGCCAGCAGCTCTAGCGGTTCTAGCACAGATACGCAGTATTTT. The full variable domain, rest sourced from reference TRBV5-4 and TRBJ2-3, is ETGVTQSPTHLIKTRGQQVTLRCSSQSGHNTVSWYQQALGQGPQFIFQYYREEENGRGNFPPRFSGLQFPNYSSELNVNALELDDSALYLCASSSSGSSTDTQYFGPGTRLTVL.

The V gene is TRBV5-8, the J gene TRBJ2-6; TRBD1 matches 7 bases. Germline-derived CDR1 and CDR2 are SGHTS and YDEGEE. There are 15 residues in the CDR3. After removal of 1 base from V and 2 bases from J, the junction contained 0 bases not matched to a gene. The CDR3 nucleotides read TGTGCCAGCAGCTTGACAGGGGCTGGGGCCAACGTCCTGACTTTC. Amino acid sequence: CASSLTGAGANVLTF.

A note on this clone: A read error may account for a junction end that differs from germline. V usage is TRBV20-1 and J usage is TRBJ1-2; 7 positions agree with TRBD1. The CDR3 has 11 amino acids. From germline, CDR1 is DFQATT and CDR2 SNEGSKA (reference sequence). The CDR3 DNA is TGCAGTGCAACTCCCAGCCGGGACAGTTATTTC. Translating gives CSATPSRDSYF.

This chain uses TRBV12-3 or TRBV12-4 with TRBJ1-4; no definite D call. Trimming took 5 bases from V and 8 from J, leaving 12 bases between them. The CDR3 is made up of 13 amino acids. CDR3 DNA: TGTGCCAGCAGTCTAGGGTCAGGCGAAAAACTGTTTTTT. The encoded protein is CASSLGSGEKLFF.

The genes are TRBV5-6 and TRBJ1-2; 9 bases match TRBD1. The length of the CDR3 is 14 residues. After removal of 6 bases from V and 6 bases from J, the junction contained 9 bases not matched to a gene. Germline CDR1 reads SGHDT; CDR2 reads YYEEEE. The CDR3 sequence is CASKKQGAGDGYTF. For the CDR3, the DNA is TGTGCCAGCAAAAAACAGGGGGCCGGGGATGGCTACACCTTC. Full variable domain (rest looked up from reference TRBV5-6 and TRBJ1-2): DAGVTQSPTHLIKTRGQQVTLRCSPKSGHDTVSWYQQALGQGPQFIFQYYEEEERQRGNFPDRFSGHQFPNYSSELNVNALLLGDSALYLCASKKQGAGDGYTFGSGTRLTVV.

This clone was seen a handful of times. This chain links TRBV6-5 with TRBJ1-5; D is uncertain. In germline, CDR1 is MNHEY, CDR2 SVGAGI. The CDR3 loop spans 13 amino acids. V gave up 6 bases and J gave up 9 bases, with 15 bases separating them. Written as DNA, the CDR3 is TGTGCCAGCAGCCTAGAGGGTCCGGGGCCCCAGCATTTT. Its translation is CASSLEGPGPQHF.

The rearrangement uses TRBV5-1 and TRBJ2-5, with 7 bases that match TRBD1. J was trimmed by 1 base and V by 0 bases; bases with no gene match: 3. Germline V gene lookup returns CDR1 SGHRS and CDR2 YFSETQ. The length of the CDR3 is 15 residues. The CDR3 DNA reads TGCGCCAGCAGCTTGGAAGGGGACAGCCAAGAGACCCAGTACTTC. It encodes CASSLEGDSQETQYF. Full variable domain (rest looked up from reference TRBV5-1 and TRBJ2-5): KAGVTQTPRYLIKTRGQQVTLSCSPISGHRSVSWYQQTPGQGLQFLFEYFSETQRNKGNFPGRFSGRQFSNSRSEMNVSTLELGDSALYLCASSLEGDSQETQYFGPGTRLLVL.

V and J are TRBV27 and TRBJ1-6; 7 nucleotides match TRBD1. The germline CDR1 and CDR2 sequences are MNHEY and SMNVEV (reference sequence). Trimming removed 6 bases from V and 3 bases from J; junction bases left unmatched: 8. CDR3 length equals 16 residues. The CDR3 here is CASSSPQGVYNSPLHF. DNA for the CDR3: TGTGCCAGCAGCTCCCCGCAGGGGGTCTATAATTCACCCCTCCACTTT.

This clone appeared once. The CDR3 sequence is CASSAGQNTEAFF. CDR3 in DNA: TGTGCCAGCTCAGCCGGACAGAACACTGAAGCTTTCTTT. The chain links TRBV18 to TRBJ1-1, with D perhaps TRBD1 (5 bases). The V gene's germline CDR1 is KGHSH and CDR2 LQKENI. The CDR3 sequence is 13 residues long. Trimming pared 5 bases from V and 1 base from J, leaving 8 bases between.

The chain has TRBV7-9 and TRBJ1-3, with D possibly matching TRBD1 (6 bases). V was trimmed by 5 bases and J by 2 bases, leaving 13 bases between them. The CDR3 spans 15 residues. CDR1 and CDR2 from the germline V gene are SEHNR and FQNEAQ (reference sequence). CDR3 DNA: TGTGCCAGCAGCGGGGATTCAGGGGCTGGAAACACCATATATTTT. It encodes CASSGDSGAGNTIYF.

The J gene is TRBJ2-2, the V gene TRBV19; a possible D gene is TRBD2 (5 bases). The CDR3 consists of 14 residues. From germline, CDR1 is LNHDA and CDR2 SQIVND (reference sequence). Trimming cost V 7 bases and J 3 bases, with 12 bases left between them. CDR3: CASTLALYTGELFF. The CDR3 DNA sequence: TGTGCCAGTACTCTAGCTCTTTACACCGGGGAGCTGTTTTTT.

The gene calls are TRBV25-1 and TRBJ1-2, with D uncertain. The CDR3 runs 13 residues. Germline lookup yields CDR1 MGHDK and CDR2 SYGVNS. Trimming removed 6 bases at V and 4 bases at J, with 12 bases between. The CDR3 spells CASSRGETYGYTF. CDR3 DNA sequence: TGTGCCAGCAGCCGTGGAGAGACCTATGGCTACACCTTC.

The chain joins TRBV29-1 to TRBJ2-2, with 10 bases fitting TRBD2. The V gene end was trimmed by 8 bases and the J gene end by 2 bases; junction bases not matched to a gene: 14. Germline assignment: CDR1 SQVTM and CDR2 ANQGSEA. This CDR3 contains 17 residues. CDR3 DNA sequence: TGCAGCTCCCCGTCGATTAGCGGGAGGCTCAACACCGGGGAGCTGTTTTTT. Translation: CSSPSISGRLNTGELFF.